This TCR beta chain stems from a study of T-cell reconstitution after alpha-beta-depleted transplantation in children. V lost 4 bases and J 2 bases, leaving 21 bases between the germline ends. This CDR3 region has 17 residues. Germline lookup yields CDR1 SGHVS and CDR2 FNYEAQ. TCRbeta library preparation incorporated unique molecular identifiers. TCRdb called the PCR reads again in MiXCR, with one record for every CDR3 protein. Among approximately 800,000 distinct CDR3 sequences listed, roughly 15% were seen once. Study observations and caveats: At the one-year point after transplant, T-cell counts and TCRbeta diversity were found to come mostly from T cells that had been newly produced.

Comments on this clonotype: Antigen specificity is unknown.

This specimen consisted of PBMCs, mostly from graft donor cells, obtained 360 days after TCRalphabeta/CD19-depleted stem cell transplant. This TCR came from a male patient younger than 18 who had a stem cell transplant for acute lymphoblastic leukemia, so the T cells may come from the graft donor. The rearrangement joins TRBV7-6 to TRBJ2-7; D is perhaps TRBD1 or TRBD2 (6 bases each). CDR3 loop: CASSSGFRRGYAYEQYF. In nucleotides, the CDR3 is TGTGCCAGCAGCTCTGGGTTTCGGAGGGGGTATGCCTACGAGCAGTACTTC.